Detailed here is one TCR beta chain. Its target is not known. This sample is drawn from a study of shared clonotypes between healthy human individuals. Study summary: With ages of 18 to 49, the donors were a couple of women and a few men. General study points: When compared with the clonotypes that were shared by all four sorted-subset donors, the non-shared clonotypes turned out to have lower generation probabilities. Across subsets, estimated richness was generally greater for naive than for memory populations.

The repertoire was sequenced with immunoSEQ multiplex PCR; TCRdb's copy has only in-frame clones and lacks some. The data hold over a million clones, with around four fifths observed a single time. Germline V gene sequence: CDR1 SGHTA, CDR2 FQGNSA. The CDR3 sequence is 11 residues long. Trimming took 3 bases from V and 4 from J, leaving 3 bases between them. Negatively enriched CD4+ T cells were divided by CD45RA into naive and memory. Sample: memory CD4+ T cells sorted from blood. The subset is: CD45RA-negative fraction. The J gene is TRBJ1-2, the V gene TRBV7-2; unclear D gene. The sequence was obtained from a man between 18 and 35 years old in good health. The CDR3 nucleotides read TGTGCCAGCAGCTTTATCTATGGCTACACCTTC. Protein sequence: CASSFIYGYTF.